This TCR beta chain was recovered during a study of shared clonotypes between healthy human individuals (dated by TCRdb to about 2020). With respect to the entire study: The cohort comprised a couple of women and a few men aged 18 to 49 years. Per donor, three plates each were used for CD4 naive and CD4 memory, two for CD8 naive, and one for CD8 memory. To estimate repertoire size and how much clonotype sharing occurs between individuals, the study deeply sequenced the blood TCR repertoires of a handful of healthy adults. Per donor, leukapheresis produced somewhere between about 0.94 and 9 billion PBMCs. Different laboratories and diverse techniques were used to prepare libraries and sequence TCR repertoires, to increase sequencing depth and limit assay-specific biases. Overall study results and their limits: Sampling was restricted to blood, and TCR repertoires in tissue are likely to differ from TCR repertoires in blood. Clonotypes shared by all four sorted-subset donors showed higher generation probabilities than non-shared clonotypes. Estimated clonotype richness was generally larger for naive than for memory subsets. Pairwise subsampling led to the expectation that sequencing depth would affect the degree of clonotype sharing among donors. Incomplete sequencing was indicated by rarefaction of sorted-subset datasets, despite the large sequencing depth. Because the study included a small number of donors, the genetic and exposure-history diversity represented was limited. Approximately 5% of naive CD4, more than 3% of naive CD8, around 2.3% of memory CD4, and 0.35% to 0.5% of memory CD8 clonotypes were shared across four donors.

With respect to this clone: The antigen this receptor binds is unknown. No base-level quality is on record; no much larger clone is a single base apart.

Its CDR3 holds 19 amino acids, cysteine through phenylalanine. Only the CDR3 part of the read is kept: 57 bases, read in frame from the first base. Trimming accounts for 4 bases at V and 2 bases at J, while the number of junction bases matched to no gene is 15. The germline V gene provides CDR1 SGHAT and CDR2 FQNNGV. CD8 naive samples consisted of CD45RO-negative cells that were positively selected for CCR7, yielding a CD45RA+CCR7+ population without TemRA cells. The donors were healthy, HIV-negative adults who had no recently reported acute infections or vaccinations. Only Caucasian adults living in Nashville, Tennessee, USA were represented among the donors. After blood collection by leukapheresis, PBMCs were isolated using Ficoll-Histopaque density gradient centrifugation and then cryopreserved in the vapor phase of liquid nitrogen. Analytical flow cytometry was used to check the purity and quantity of every magnetically sorted T cell population. From each sorted fraction, genomic DNA was isolated and quantified by UV absorbance on a Nanodrop 2000c.

Using the deep immunoSEQ assay, multiplex PCR amplified TCR CDR3 regions from genomic DNA. Extracted genomic DNA from each cell subset was distributed evenly across all wells of several immunoSEQ 96-well plates, and each plate was treated as a replicate. For sorted subsets, each replicate PCR was loaded with 200 ng genomic DNA, equivalent to some 27,000 T cell genomes. Purified libraries were measured with a Qubit 3.0 fluorometer, size-checked on a Bioanalyzer 2100, and measured again with the KAPA Library Quantification kit. A separate single-read 150-cycle Illumina NextSeq 550 flow cell was used to sequence each immunoSEQ 96-well plate. For the original study's pipeline: Because the immunoSEQ output held only junctional sequences and lacked quality scores, the filtering could not match the filtering applied to full-length reads. To assign V/J genes and CDR3, sequences were annotated against IMGT germline references using PyIR, a Python wrapper for IgBLAST v1.9. Reads with weak V/J assignments (E-value above 1e-6), missing CDR3, stop codons, out-of-frame junctions, or ambiguous translated residues were removed. V3J clonotypes were defined as sequences sharing an identical inferred V gene, J gene, and CDR3 amino acid sequence. Percentage overlap between repertoires was computed as shared unique clonotypes divided by the size of the smaller repertoire. Repertoire richness was assessed with RTK rarefaction, the Chao1 estimator, and Recon v2.1 estimates of unobserved clonotypes. For all TCRbeta clonotypes obtained by the gDNA method from four donors, generation probabilities were computed with OLGA. Held by TCRdb, this immuneACCESS table contains in-frame sequences only and omits some clones. Under half of the omission traces to an unresolved V gene where checked; the cause of the rest is unknown. The V and J calls and clone size are taken from that table; D and trimming were inferred from the DNA. Recorded for this sample are millions of clones; approximately 94% of them occurred a single time. Of the sample, roughly 1% is held by the ten largest clones.

The V gene is TRBV11-2 and the J gene is TRBJ2-3, with TRBD1 matching 10 junction bases. The sequence was obtained from a man aged 18 to 29 in good health. The sample consisted of naive CD8+ T cells sorted from blood. Interpreted using the paper, the cell subset or site label stands for: CD45RA+CCR7+. The CDR3 protein is CASSSDRVWDRGSTDTQYF. The sequenced DNA is TGTGCCAGCAGCTCTGATCGTGTTTGGGACAGGGGTTCCACAGATACGCAGTATTTT.